Sequencing of this TCR beta chain was carried out in a study of T cells in Graves' hyperthyroidism and ophthalmopathy. Study background: Peripheral blood was secured at the point of initial diagnosis, before any treatment.

This clonotype has ten or more counts. Its antigen is unknown. Trimming stripped 5 bases from V and 4 bases from J, with 14 bases between. The CDR3 consists of 15 residues. From RNA transcripts, TCR beta CDR3 regions were amplified. In the first-round RT-PCR of the TCR CDR3, the HTBI primer set was used. MiXCR, applied by TCRdb to the multiplex PCR reads, yields one record per CDR3 protein. In the table there are approximately 400,000 distinct CDR3 sequences, 15% to 18% of which are singletons. Study-wide findings and caveats: Most expanded thyroid clonotypes above 0.001 also appeared in blood.

This rearrangement joins TRBV12-3 or TRBV12-4 to TRBJ1-4, with D tentatively TRBD1 (5 bases). The sequenced material came from blood. The clonotype originates from a woman aged 18-29 years with Graves' hyperthyroidism. The CDR3 region has the DNA TGTGCCAGCAGTGGCCGCGGGGGAGTTAATGAAAAACTGTTTTTT. Translated: CASSGRGGVNEKLFF.